This note documents a single T cell receptor beta chain sequence. This record comes from a study of blood T cell repertoires in COVID-19. Study details: Samples taken during acute and convalescent COVID-19 were collected in the United States, Italy and Spain. Nucleic acid was either cDNA or gDNA, and it came from T cells, B-cell-depleted T cells, or PBMCs.

Sequenced by immunoSEQ multiplex PCR; TCRdb stores in-frame clones only, minus some. The sample yields a few hundred thousand clones, about 88% seen once. Individuals drawn from around 25 US areas were roughly 18 to 89 years old. This CDR3 region has 16 residues. CDR1 MNHEY and CDR2 SVGAGI come from the germline V gene. The ends were cut back, 4 bases at V and 6 bases at J, with 21 bases in the middle. The sequence derives from a woman aged 25 to 39 who had been exposed to COVID-19. This chain joins TRBV6-5 and TRBJ1-1; possible D gene TRBD1, 6 bases. Sequences were obtained from PBMCs or T cells enriched from blood (not recorded which). As DNA, the CDR3 is TGTGCCAGCAGTTCCAAGGGGATACAGGGAGCGGCTGAAGCTTTCTTT. Its translation is CASSSKGIQGAAEAFF.